This T cell receptor (beta chain) was obtained from a study of T cells expressing NK-cell markers. Study overall: TCR beta repertoires came from sorted CD3+CD56+NKG2C+, CD3+CD56+NKG2C- and CD3+CD56-NKG2C+ T cells. Seven sequenced donors out of eight were HCMV-seropositive, one seronegative.

On this clonotype: Its specificity is unknown.

From the 5' RACE reads, TCRdb lists one entry per CDR3 protein and no DNA. In total, the table holds 500,000 to 700,000 distinct CDR3 sequences. Study-level findings and limits: For a handful of donors, these clonotypes were likewise the leading ones in the CD3+CD56-NKG2C+ fraction.

The source material was blood T cells: a sorted CD56 or NKG2C T cell subset, CD4+ or CD8+ T cells, or bulk PBMC T cells (not recorded which). The TCR comes from a young man in good health.

The CDR3 spells CASSMGQSETQYF. The chain combines TRBV5-6 with TRBJ2-5; checking the TCRdb D call of TRBD1 is not possible without DNA. The CDR3 has 13 residues. Germline V gives CDR1 SGHDT, CDR2 YYEEEE.